One and the same sample provided the 10 T cell receptor beta chains below, sequenced in a study of blood T cell repertoires in COVID-19. TCRdb keeps only in-frame clones here, not all; method: immunoSEQ multiplex PCR. This table holds approximately 440,000 clones, about 90% found once. Material: PBMCs or T cells enriched from blood (not recorded which). These receptors were collected from a man aged 18 to 30 who had recovered from COVID-19.

The chain combines TRBV19 with TRBJ1-5; 7 positions agree with TRBD1. The CDR3 totals 14 residues. V gave up 5 bases and J gave up 6 bases; unmatched junction bases: 7. CDR1 and CDR2 (germline): LNHDA, SQIVND (reference sequence). CDR3 amino acids: CASSVTGAGQPQHF. The CDR3 DNA follows: TGTGCCAGTAGTGTCACAGGGGCGGGTCAGCCCCAGCATTTT.

This clone was counted once. V is TRBV9 and J is TRBJ1-3; D unresolved. The germline gives CDR1 SGDLS, CDR2 YYNGEE. V lost 0 bases and J 0 bases, leaving 7 bases between the germline ends. This CDR3 comprises 15 residues. CDR3 coding DNA: TGTGCCAGCAGCGTAGCCGACTACTCTGGAAACACCATATATTTT. It specifies CASSVADYSGNTIYF. Full variable domain (remainder filled in from reference TRBV9 and TRBJ1-3): DSGVTQTPKHLITATGQRVTLRCSPRSGDLSVYWYQQSLDQGLQFLIQYYNGEERAKGNILERFSAQQFPDLHSELNLSSLELGDSALYFCASSVADYSGNTIYFGEGSWLTVV.

The V gene is TRBV7-2, the J gene TRBJ1-3; D is uncertain. V was pared by 0 bases and J by 0 bases, with 6 bases between. The germline gives CDR1 SGHTA, CDR2 FQGNSA. The CDR3 extends over 15 amino acids. The CDR3 spells CASSLARVSGNTIYF. CDR3 nucleotides: TGTGCCAGCAGCTTAGCGCGGGTCTCTGGAAACACCATATATTTT.

The chain links TRBV11-2 to TRBJ2-1, with a possible D match to TRBD2 (6 bases). V lost 5 bases to trimming and J lost 3 bases, with 17 bases between them. The CDR3 consists of 16 residues. CDR1 is SGHAT, CDR2 FQNNGV, per germline. Here the CDR3 reads CASSVLASLYYNEQFF. As DNA, the CDR3 is TGTGCCAGCAGCGTACTAGCCTCCCTTTACTACAATGAGCAGTTCTTC.

The J gene is TRBJ2-2, the V gene TRBV5-1, with 10 bases fitting TRBD2. The junction had 7 bases not matched to a gene; V was cut back by 4 bases and J by 4 bases. The CDR3 totals 16 residues. Germline V lookup: CDR1 SGHRS, CDR2 YFSETQ. This CDR3 reads CASSATASGGTGELFF. The CDR3 DNA reads TGCGCCAGCAGCGCCACGGCTAGCGGGGGCACCGGGGAGCTGTTTTTT.

J is TRBJ2-7 and V is TRBV12-3 or TRBV12-4, with TRBD2 identical over 7 bases. The CDR3 runs 11 residues. After removal of 6 bases from V and 6 bases from J, the junction contained 2 bases not matched to a gene. CDR3 nucleotide sequence: TGTGCCAGCAGGCGGGGGTCCGAGCAGTACTTC. Translated, it gives CASRRGSEQYF.

This chain uses TRBV9 with TRBJ2-1; 8 positions agree with TRBD2. The germline gives CDR1 SGDLS, CDR2 YYNGEE. This CDR3 region has 15 residues. Trimming at V came to 0 bases and at J to 3 bases, leaving 2 bases not matched to a gene. CDR3 residues: CASSVVGLVYNEQFF. The DNA for the CDR3 is TGTGCCAGCAGCGTAGTGGGACTAGTCTACAATGAGCAGTTCTTC.

This rearrangement joins TRBV5-4 to TRBJ1-6, with D hard to call. CDR3 size: 15 residues. Trimming shortened V by 4 bases and J by 9 bases, and 17 bases separated the two germline ends. From germline, CDR1 is SGHNT and CDR2 YYREEE (reference sequence). CDR3 amino acids: CASSPDGGQFSPLHF. The CDR3 coding sequence is TGTGCCAGCAGCCCGGACGGAGGCCAATTTTCACCCCTCCACTTT.

Notes on this clone: In the same sample, other DNA sequences code for this CDR3. The CDR3 protein is CASSLAGQPQHF. CDR3 DNA sequence: TGTGCCAGCAGCTTAGCCGGGCAGCCCCAGCATTTT. The chain is built from TRBV7-9 and TRBJ1-5; no clear D. V lost 0 bases to trimming and J lost 7 bases, with 4 bases between them. CDR1 SEHNR and CDR2 FQNEAQ come from the germline V gene (reference sequence). This CDR3 comprises 12 residues.

The V gene is TRBV5-5, the J gene TRBJ1-5; D perhaps matches TRBD1 (6 bases). This CDR3 is built from 17 residues. The V and J ends lost 0 bases and 1 base respectively, with 14 bases between them. The germline gives CDR1 SGHKS, CDR2 YYEKEE (reference sequence). The CDR3 DNA follows: TGTGCCAGCAGCTTGGGGACAGCTATAGCGAGCAATCAGCCCCAGCATTTT. The encoded protein is CASSLGTAIASNQPQHF.